This TCR beta chain stems from a study of cytomegalovirus exposure and HLA in healthy donors. V was pared by 0 bases and J by 4 bases, with 4 bases of the junction left unmatched. The CDR3 is 15 amino acids. Germline V gene sequence: CDR1 SGHDN, CDR2 FVKESK. Study results and limitations: Confirmation in vitro established that a few CMV-associated chains were specific for CMV antigens. Most subjects had HLA-A and HLA-B alleles reportedly predicted accurately by TCR beta sequences.

In the PCR, 60 Vbeta and 13 Jbeta primers were used. Only in-frame clones appear in the TCRdb table, and some are missing; sequencing was by immunoSEQ multiplex PCR. The data contain fewer than 250,000 clones, approximately 80% of them seen just once; the ten biggest clones take up 13% to 15%. Regarding this clone: What it binds is unknown.

The V and J genes are TRBV14 and TRBJ1-2; 8 nucleotides match TRBD1. Sequenced sample: PBMCs. The TCR originated in a woman aged 25 to 39 in good health and CMV-seropositive. The CDR3 region is CASSQEATGVYGYTF. The DNA for the CDR3 is TGTGCCAGCAGCCAAGAAGCGACAGGGGTCTATGGCTACACCTTC.